Listed below are T cell receptor beta chains from one sample, sequenced in a study of T cell responses to AZD1222 COVID-19 vaccine. Profiling relied on immunoSEQ multiplex PCR, and the TCRdb table lists in-frame clones only, not all of them. The table has some 99,000 clones, around nine tenths seen once; the top ten hold over 15%. Material: peripheral blood, obtained on day 0 of AZD1222 vaccination. Receptor source: an adult in good health. Each CDR3 is given without its conserved first and last residue.

>TRBV3-1/TRBV3-2|TRBJ2-5
ASSQDPPRQETQY
>TRBV19|TRBJ2-7
ASSTPGQGTHEQY
>TRBV30|TRBJ1-1
AWTRQGRTEAF
>TRBV11-3|TRBJ2-1
ASSLAAGSYNEQF
>TRBV5-5|TRBJ2-6
ASSFLPGQAGRANVLT
>TRBV19|TRBJ2-7
ASSVIGTSVEWASYEQY
>TRBV19|TRBJ2-1
ASRQGAANEQF
>TRBV19|TRBJ2-6
ASRTTGANVLT
>TRBV2|TRBJ1-5
ASSLDRFNQPQH
>TRBV18|TRBJ1-3
ASSPLVVGVSSGNTIY
>TRBV11-2|TRBJ2-4
ASSSGNIQY
>TRBV9|TRBJ2-1
ASSSGLAGGSYNEQF
>TRBV27|TRBJ2-5
ASSPKRGLGAQY
>TRBV2|TRBJ1-2
ASSVDRVYGYT
>TRBV19|TRBJ1-4
ASTPGRTNEKLF
>TRBV11-2|TRBJ2-2
ASSSGDRGHGGELF
>TRBV6-5|TRBJ1-2
ASRPTGFPYGYT
>TRBV7-2|TRBJ1-1
ASSLAPARTTEAF
>TRBV5-6|TRBJ2-1
ASSLLSKPFNEQF
>TRBV19|TRBJ1-4
ASSTRPGGDEKLF
>TRBV3-1/TRBV3-2|TRBJ1-5
ASSQDTVSNQPQH
>TRBV19|TRBJ2-1
ASSPTGSYYNEQF
>TRBV18|TRBJ1-1
ASSRDRDTEAF
>TRBV18|TRBJ1-1
ASSPQPGDTEAF
>TRBV4-1|TRBJ2-3
ASSRLLATTQGDTDTQY
>TRBV2|TRBJ1-4
ASSVGQGARVLF
>TRBV6-5|TRBJ2-1
ASRRLAGGRDEQF
>TRBV9|TRBJ1-3
ASSVASDRGKVGNTIY
>TRBV11-2|TRBJ2-2
ASSLVAGLTNTGELF
>TRBV27|TRBJ1-2
ASSFSLGYGYT
>TRBV6-2/TRBV6-3|TRBJ2-1
ASSPPGGSWNEQF
>TRBV3-1/TRBV3-2|TRBJ2-1
ASKDPGAYNEQF
>TRBV5-4|TRBJ1-1
ASTKAGALMNTEAF